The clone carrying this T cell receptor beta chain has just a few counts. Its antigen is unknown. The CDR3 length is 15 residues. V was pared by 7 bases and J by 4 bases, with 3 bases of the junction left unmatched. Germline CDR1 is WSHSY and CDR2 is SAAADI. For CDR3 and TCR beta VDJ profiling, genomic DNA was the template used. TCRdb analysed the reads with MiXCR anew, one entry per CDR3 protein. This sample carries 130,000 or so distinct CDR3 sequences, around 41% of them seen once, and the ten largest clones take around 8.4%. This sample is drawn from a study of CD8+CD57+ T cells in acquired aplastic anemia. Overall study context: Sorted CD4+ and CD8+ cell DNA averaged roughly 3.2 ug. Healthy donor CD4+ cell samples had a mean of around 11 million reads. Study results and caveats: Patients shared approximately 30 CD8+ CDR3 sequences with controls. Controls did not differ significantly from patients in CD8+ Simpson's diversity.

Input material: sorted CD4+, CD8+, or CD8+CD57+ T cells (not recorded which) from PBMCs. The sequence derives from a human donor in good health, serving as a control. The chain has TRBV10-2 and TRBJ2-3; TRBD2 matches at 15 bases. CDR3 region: CASTGLAGGADTQYF. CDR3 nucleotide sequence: TGCGCCAGCACTGGACTAGCGGGAGGGGCAGATACGCAGTATTTT.